These T cell receptor beta chains were read from a single sample in a study of CD8+ T cells in alopecia areata. This table comes from immunoSEQ multiplex PCR, and its TCRdb copy is limited to in-frame clones, with some not included. The sample carries some 110,000 clones, around 64% recorded once. Source material: CD4+ T cells sorted from blood. Receptor source: a human donor in good health. The CDR3 runs from the conserved cysteine through the conserved F or W. D genes are given only for firm matches. Clone size is shown for a subset of rows, as once, few, many or a class of expanded clone.

clone_size	v_call	j_call	cdr3_length	d_call	cdr3_aa	cdr3_nt
.	TRBV23-1	TRBJ1-5	17	.	CASSHPPGSLGNQPQHF	TGCGCCAGCAGTCACCCACCAGGGAGCTTGGGCAATCAGCCCCAGCATTTT
.	TRBV4-1	TRBJ1-2	17	.	CASSQESGKASDGGYTF	TGCGCCAGCAGCCAAGAAAGCGGGAAGGCCTCCGACGGTGGCTACACCTTC
.	TRBV30	TRBJ1-2	12	.	CAWAGANYGYTF	TGTGCCTGGGCAGGAGCTAACTATGGCTACACCTTC
.	TRBV30	TRBJ2-3	13	.	CAWSVSLPDTQYF	.
.	TRBV7-2	TRBJ2-2	15	.	CASSLGPSSSGELFF	TGTGCCAGCAGCTTAGGGCCCTCGAGTTCCGGGGAGCTGTTTTTT
once	TRBV25-1	TRBJ2-6	15	.	CASSESGTGANVLTF	TGTGCCAGCAGTGAATCGGGGACTGGGGCCAACGTCCTGACTTTC
once	TRBV5-1	TRBJ2-1	14	.	CASSFRTLGNEQFF	TGCGCCAGCAGCTTTCGGACCTTAGGGAATGAGCAGTTCTTC
.	TRBV29-1	TRBJ2-7	15	TRBD2	CSVERSSGGAREQYF	TGCAGCGTTGAAAGATCTAGCGGGGGAGCTCGGGAGCAGTACTTC
.	TRBV10-3	TRBJ2-5	17	TRBD2	CAISDPSGGAGLLTQYF	TGTGCCATCAGTGATCCTAGCGGGGGGGCCGGATTGTTGACCCAGTACTTC
.	TRBV5-1	TRBJ2-7	15	TRBD2	CASSSSGGPSYEQYF	TGCGCCAGCAGCTCTAGCGGGGGACCGTCCTACGAGCAGTACTTC
.	TRBV30	TRBJ2-1	12	.	CAWSNARDEQFF	TGTGCCTGGAGTAACGCGCGGGATGAGCAGTTCTTC
once	TRBV6-5	TRBJ1-1	16	.	CASSYSFGRMNTEAFF	TGTGCCAGCAGTTACTCGTTCGGACGGATGAACACTGAAGCTTTCTTT
.	TRBV4-1	TRBJ1-6	13	.	CASSPTGYSPLHF	TGCGCCAGCAGCCCGACAGGCTATTCACCCCTCCACTTT
few	TRBV30	TRBJ1-1	12	.	CAWRSRNTEAFF	TGTGCCTGGAGATCCCGGAACACTGAAGCTTTCTTT
.	TRBV4-2	TRBJ1-2	15	.	CASSPSLGGKYGYTF	TGTGCCAGCAGCCCTAGCTTGGGGGGTAAATATGGCTACACCTTC
.	TRBV7-2	TRBJ2-7	16	.	CASSLGPGDISYEQYF	TGTGCCAGCAGCCTGGGACCGGGGGATATTTCCTACGAGCAGTACTTC
once	TRBV5-1	TRBJ2-6	15	.	CASSYGGGGANVLTF	TGCGCCAGCAGCTACGGGGGAGGCGGGGCCAACGTCCTGACTTTC
.	TRBV28	TRBJ1-2	13	.	CASSFYPNYGYTF	TGTGCCAGCAGTTTTTACCCCAACTATGGCTACACCTTC
.	TRBV30	TRBJ2-1	14	TRBD1	CAGSRDRADNEQFF	TGTGCCGGGAGCCGGGACAGGGCCGACAATGAGCAGTTCTTC
.	TRBV5-1	TRBJ2-5	14	.	CASSTARGRETQYF	TGCGCCAGCAGCACCGCCAGGGGAAGGGAGACCCAGTACTTC
.	TRBV25-1	TRBJ1-4	11	.	CASSESRKLFF	TGTGCCAGCAGTGAAAGTCGGAAACTGTTTTTT
.	TRBV6-5	TRBJ2-7	15	.	CASSYSPGAPYEQYF	TGTGCCAGCAGTTACTCCCCGGGGGCCCCCTACGAGCAGTACTTC
.	TRBV18	TRBJ2-7	14	.	CASSLDRNSYEQYF	TGTGCCAGCTCACTAGACAGAAACTCCTACGAGCAGTACTTC
few	TRBV7-9	TRBJ2-7	11	.	CASTTGAEQYF	TGTGCCAGCACAACCGGGGCCGAGCAGTACTTC
few	TRBV7-9	TRBJ1-1	11	.	CASSVGGTGVF	TGTGCCAGCTCGGTCGGCGGGACTGGAGTCTTT
.	TRBV6-1	TRBJ2-5	14	.	CASSPGALQETQYF	TGTGCCAGCAGTCCGGGGGCCCTCCAAGAGACCCAGTACTTC
few	TRBV11-1	TRBJ2-7	15	.	CASSLSTGVGSEQYF	TGTGCCAGCAGCTTGTCAACGGGAGTAGGTAGCGAGCAGTACTTC
.	TRBV29-1	TRBJ1-2	13	TRBD1	CSVGTALNYGYTF	TGCAGCGTGGGGACAGCCCTTAACTATGGCTACACCTTC
.	TRBV5-1	TRBJ1-1	14	TRBD1	CASSSTGADTEAFF	TGCGCCAGCAGCAGCACAGGGGCTGACACTGAAGCTTTCTTT
.	TRBV5-6	TRBJ2-5	16	TRBD1	CASSPGTGGLMETQYF	TGTGCCAGCAGCCCGGGGACAGGGGGCTTGATGGAGACCCAGTACTTC
.	TRBV30	TRBJ2-5	12	.	CACVGIGGTQYF	TGTGCCTGCGTTGGAATCGGTGGGACCCAGTACTTC
.	TRBV5-1	TRBJ1-1	13	.	CASSLDRVTEAFF	TGCGCCAGCAGCTTGGACAGGGTTACTGAAGCTTTCTTT
.	TRBV7-8	TRBJ2-2	15	.	CASSLVTIVTGELFF	TGTGCCAGCAGCTTAGTGACCATAGTCACCGGGGAGCTGTTTTTT
.	TRBV18	TRBJ2-1	13	.	CASSPLTGDEQFF	TGTGCCAGCTCACCCCTGACGGGAGATGAGCAGTTCTTC
.	TRBV7-9	TRBJ1-1	14	.	CASSYLDGNTEAFF	TGTGCCAGCAGCTATCTGGACGGGAACACTGAAGCTTTCTTT
.	TRBV7-2	TRBJ2-3	14	.	CASSFPRGGSTQYF	TGTGCCAGCAGCTTCCCTCGAGGGGGATCTACGCAGTATTTT
.	TRBV12-5	TRBJ1-1	14	.	CASGLVKGHTEAFF	TGTGCTAGTGGTTTGGTAAAGGGTCACACTGAAGCTTTCTTT
.	TRBV7-2	TRBJ1-5	14	TRBD1	CASSPGQGNQPQHF	TGTGCCAGCAGCCCGGGACAGGGTAATCAGCCCCAGCATTTT
few	TRBV11-2	TRBJ2-3	17	TRBD2	CASSLDRRLAGGDTQYF	TGTGCCAGCAGCTTAGATCGCCGGCTAGCGGGGGGAGATACGCAGTATTTT
.	TRBV11-2	TRBJ2-1	15	.	CASSADRGSYNEQFF	TGTGCCAGCAGCGCAGACCGGGGCTCCTACAATGAGCAGTTCTTC
.	TRBV19	TRBJ1-5	15	.	CASSMGSGAGQPQHF	TGTGCCAGTAGTATGGGGTCCGGGGCTGGGCAGCCCCAGCATTTT
.	TRBV14	TRBJ1-1	14	.	CASSQAGMNTEAFF	TGTGCCAGCAGCCAAGCCGGAATGAACACTGAAGCTTTCTTT